This T cell receptor (beta chain) emerged from a study of T cells after yellow fever vaccination. Background on the study: It was SMART-Seq v4 Ultra Low Input that prepared the fractions with low cell numbers.

Synthesis of TCR cDNA relied on 5'RACE template switching, which attached a universal primer site and UMIs. TCRdb itself ran the 5' RACE reads through MiXCR, one entry per CDR3 protein. The sample has some 250,000 distinct CDR3 sequences; 3.6% are singletons. CDR1 SGHTA and CDR2 FQGNSA come from the germline V gene. The CDR3 length is 15 residues. The V and J ends lost 4 bases and 0 bases respectively, with 11 bases between them. This clonotype was recorded many times. Its antigen remains unknown. General study points: Only a small proportion of the clonotypes turned up in both the CD4 and the CD8 compartments, likely arising from convergent recombination. Compared with primary, the secondary response was weaker and peaked at day 5, not 15.

Sequenced here: PBMCs, sampled 15 days after the yellow fever booster vaccination. The receptor's source is a young man who received the YFV17D yellow fever vaccine. The genes are TRBV7-2 and TRBJ2-3, with D perhaps matching TRBD2 (6 bases). The CDR3 coding sequence is TGTGCCAGCAGCTCCGGGGGACCAAGCACAGATACGCAGTATTTT. This codes for CASSSGGPSTDTQYF.